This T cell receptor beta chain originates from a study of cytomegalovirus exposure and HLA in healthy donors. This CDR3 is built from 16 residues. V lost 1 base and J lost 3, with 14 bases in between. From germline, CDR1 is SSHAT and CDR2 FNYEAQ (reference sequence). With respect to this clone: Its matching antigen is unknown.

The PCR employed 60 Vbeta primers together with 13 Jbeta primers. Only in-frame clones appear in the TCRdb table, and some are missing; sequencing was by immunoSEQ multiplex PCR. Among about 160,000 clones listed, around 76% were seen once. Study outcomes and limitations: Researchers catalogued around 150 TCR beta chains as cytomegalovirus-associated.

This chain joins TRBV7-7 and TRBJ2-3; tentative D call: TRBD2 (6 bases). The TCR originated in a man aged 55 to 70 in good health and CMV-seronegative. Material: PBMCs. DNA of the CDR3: TGTGCCAGCAGCTTAGGGGGTGCTAGCGAAACAGATACGCAGTATTTT. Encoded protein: CASSLGGASETDTQYF.